This T cell receptor beta chain derives from a study of T-cell memory formation after mild COVID-19. Trimming removed 6 bases from V and 10 bases from J; junction bases left unmatched: 9. The CDR3 is made up of 15 amino acids. From germline, CDR1 is MNHEY and CDR2 SVGEGT. Worth noting for this clonotype: Its antigen is not known.

Via MiXCR, TCRdb re-called the 5' RACE reads, giving one row per CDR3 protein. The data show under 300,000 distinct CDR3 sequences, roughly 8% seen once. The study, taken as a whole, reports: SARS-CoV-2 specificity of second-wave clones peaking day 37 was unconfirmed. Clones that contracted from day 15 to 85 were balanced CD4/CD8, while later expanders leaned CD4+. CD4+ clones that contracted lay mainly in CM and EM; CD8+ ones lay in EMRA.

The sample consisted of PBMCs or a T cell subset sorted from them (not recorded which). The clonotype comes from a young man who had mild COVID-19 (a few samples of this study predate the infection). Cell type and time point are not known. This chain uses TRBV6-2 or TRBV6-3 with TRBJ2-1, with 13 bases that match TRBD2. The CDR3 DNA sequence: TGTGCCAGCAGAAAAGGGACTAGCGGGGTCCACGAGCAGTTCTTC. It specifies CASRKGTSGVHEQFF.